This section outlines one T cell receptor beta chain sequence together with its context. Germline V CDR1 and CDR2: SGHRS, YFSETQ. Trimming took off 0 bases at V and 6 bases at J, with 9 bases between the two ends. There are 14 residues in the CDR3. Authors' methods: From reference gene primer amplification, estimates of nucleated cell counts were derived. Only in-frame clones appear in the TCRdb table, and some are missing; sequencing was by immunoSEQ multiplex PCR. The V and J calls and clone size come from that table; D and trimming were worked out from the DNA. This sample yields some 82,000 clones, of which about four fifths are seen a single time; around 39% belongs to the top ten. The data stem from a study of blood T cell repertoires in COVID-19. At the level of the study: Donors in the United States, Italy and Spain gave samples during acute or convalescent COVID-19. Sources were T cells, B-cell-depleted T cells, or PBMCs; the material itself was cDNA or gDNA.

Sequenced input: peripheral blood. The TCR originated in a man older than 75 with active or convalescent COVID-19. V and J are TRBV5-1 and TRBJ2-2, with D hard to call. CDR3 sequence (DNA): TGCGCCAGCAGCTTGGAAGCAGGTCCCGGGGAGCTGTTTTTT. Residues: CASSLEAGPGELFF. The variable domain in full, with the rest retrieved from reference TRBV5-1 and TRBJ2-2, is KAGVTQTPRYLIKTRGQQVTLSCSPISGHRSVSWYQQTPGQGLQFLFEYFSETQRNKGNFPGRFSGRQFSNSRSEMNVSTLELGDSALYLCASSLEAGPGELFFGEGSRLTVL.